This T cell receptor (beta chain) was obtained from a study of T-cell memory formation after mild COVID-19. This clonotype was found many times. TCRdb analysed the 5' RACE reads with MiXCR anew, one entry per CDR3 protein. This sample yields around 310,000 distinct CDR3 sequences, of which 13% to 15% are seen a single time; roughly a fifth belongs to the top ten. The sequenced sample was PBMCs or a T cell subset sorted from them (not recorded which). This clonotype originated in a man aged 18-30 years who had mild COVID-19 (a few samples of this study predate the infection). Cell type and time point are not known.

As DNA, the CDR3 is TGTGCCAGCAGTGGGCCGGGGAACAATGAGCAGTTCTTC. Amino acid sequence: CASSGPGNNEQFF. J is TRBJ2-1 and V is TRBV2, with a tentative D call TRBD2 (5 bases). The CDR3 spans 13 residues. Germline V gene lookup returns CDR1 SNHLY and CDR2 FYNNEI. V gave up 4 bases and J gave up 5 bases, with 9 bases separating them.